This is a list of T cell receptor beta chains from one sample in a study of cytomegalovirus exposure and HLA in healthy donors. TCRdb keeps only in-frame clones here, not all; method: immunoSEQ multiplex PCR. The sample holds some 35,000 clones, roughly two thirds seen once. The material sequenced was PBMCs. The source is a man younger than 45 in good health and CMV-seronegative. Both conserved end residues are part of each CDR3. Fields, in order: CDR3 protein, CDR3 DNA, D gene, clone size, V gene, J gene. The D gene is left open where the match is weak. Clone sizes are given selectively: once, few, many, or a class where the clone is expanded.

CDR3aa: CASSQPGLRDEQYF; CDR3nt: TGTGCCAGCAGTCAGCCGGGCCTCAGGGACGAGCAGTACTTC; d_gene: .; abundance: .; v_gene: TRBV28; j_gene: TRBJ2-7
CDR3aa: CASGPRNSPLHF; CDR3nt: TGTGCCAGCGGGCCCCGGAATTCACCCCTCCACTTT; d_gene: .; abundance: .; v_gene: TRBV6-5; j_gene: TRBJ1-6
CDR3aa: CASSLEGETQYF; CDR3nt: TGTGCCAGCAGTTTGGAGGGAGAGACCCAGTACTTC; d_gene: .; abundance: .; v_gene: TRBV6-6; j_gene: TRBJ2-5
CDR3aa: CASGSDPGAYEQYF; CDR3nt: TGCGCCAGCGGAAGCGACCCTGGCGCCTACGAGCAGTACTTC; d_gene: .; abundance: .; v_gene: TRBV5-1; j_gene: TRBJ2-7
CDR3aa: CASSLTGQGFTGELFF; CDR3nt: TGTGCCAGCAGCCTAACGGGACAGGGGTTCACCGGGGAGCTGTTTTTT; d_gene: TRBD1; abundance: .; v_gene: TRBV7-6; j_gene: TRBJ2-2
CDR3aa: CASSDRRSYEQYF; CDR3nt: TGTGCCAGCAGCGACAGGCGTTCCTACGAGCAGTACTTC; d_gene: .; abundance: .; v_gene: TRBV4-2; j_gene: TRBJ2-7
CDR3aa: CASSHPGLAGDTGELFF; CDR3nt: TGTGCCAGCAGCCACCCGGGACTAGCGGGGGATACCGGGGAGCTGTTTTTT; d_gene: TRBD2; abundance: medium-sized; v_gene: TRBV14; j_gene: TRBJ2-2
CDR3aa: CASSLVLSGSNLHF; CDR3nt: TGTGCCAGCAGCTTAGTTCTTTCAGGTTCCAACCTCCACTTT; d_gene: .; abundance: .; v_gene: TRBV7-9; j_gene: TRBJ1-6
CDR3aa: CASSLGTAYEQYF; CDR3nt: TGTGCCAGCAGTTTAGGGACAGCCTACGAGCAGTACTTC; d_gene: TRBD1; abundance: .; v_gene: TRBV27; j_gene: TRBJ2-7
CDR3aa: CASTRGGSGNTIYF; CDR3nt: TGTGCCAGTACCCGGGGGGGATCTGGAAACACCATATATTTT; d_gene: .; abundance: .; v_gene: TRBV19; j_gene: TRBJ1-3
CDR3aa: CASSTPSGGVYEQYF; CDR3nt: TGTGCCAGCAGTACCCCCAGCGGGGGGGTGTACGAGCAGTACTTC; d_gene: TRBD2; abundance: .; v_gene: TRBV27; j_gene: TRBJ2-7
CDR3aa: CASSGRTGETQYF; CDR3nt: TGTGCCAGTAGCGGGAGGACTGGAGAGACCCAGTACTTC; d_gene: TRBD2; abundance: .; v_gene: TRBV6-1; j_gene: TRBJ2-5
CDR3aa: CASSHASGSSYGYTF; CDR3nt: TGTGCCAGCAGCCATGCGTCAGGGTCCTCCTATGGCTACACCTTC; d_gene: .; abundance: .; v_gene: TRBV7-2; j_gene: TRBJ1-2
CDR3aa: CASSLDRDTEAFF; CDR3nt: TGTGCCAGCAGCTTGGACAGGGACACTGAAGCTTTCTTT; d_gene: TRBD1; abundance: .; v_gene: TRBV7-2; j_gene: TRBJ1-1
CDR3aa: CASWTGGTGNTIYF; CDR3nt: TGTGCCAGCTGGACAGGGGGCACTGGAAACACCATATATTTT; d_gene: TRBD1; abundance: .; v_gene: TRBV18; j_gene: TRBJ1-3
CDR3aa: CASSFDRGNEKLFF; CDR3nt: TGTGCCAGCAGCTTCGACAGGGGCAATGAAAAACTGTTTTTT; d_gene: TRBD1; abundance: once; v_gene: TRBV11-2; j_gene: TRBJ1-4
CDR3aa: CASRGTGEWTAEAFF; CDR3nt: TGTGCCAGCAGGGGGACAGGGGAGTGGACGGCCGAAGCTTTCTTT; d_gene: TRBD1; abundance: .; v_gene: TRBV27; j_gene: TRBJ1-1
CDR3aa: CASSVAPGGTEAFF; CDR3nt: TGTGCCAGCAGCGTAGCACCGGGAGGCACTGAAGCTTTCTTT; d_gene: .; abundance: .; v_gene: TRBV9; j_gene: TRBJ1-1
CDR3aa: CSAYGGGELFF; CDR3nt: TGCAGCGCATATGGAGGCGGGGAGCTGTTTTTT; d_gene: .; abundance: .; v_gene: TRBV29-1; j_gene: TRBJ2-2
CDR3aa: CASSSVNTGELFF; CDR3nt: TGTGCCAGCTCCTCCGTCAACACCGGGGAGCTGTTTTTT; d_gene: .; abundance: .; v_gene: TRBV27; j_gene: TRBJ2-2
CDR3aa: CASSLGVGGYEQYF; CDR3nt: TGTGCCAGCAGCTTAGGGGTCGGTGGCTACGAGCAGTACTTC; d_gene: .; abundance: .; v_gene: TRBV13; j_gene: TRBJ2-7
CDR3aa: CASSISYYEQYF; CDR3nt: TGTGCCAGCAGCATCTCGTACTACGAGCAGTACTTC; d_gene: .; abundance: .; v_gene: TRBV7-2; j_gene: TRBJ2-7
CDR3aa: CASSHRQGRETQYF; CDR3nt: TGTGCCAGCTCACACCGACAGGGGCGAGAGACCCAGTACTTC; d_gene: TRBD1; abundance: .; v_gene: TRBV18; j_gene: TRBJ2-5
CDR3aa: CASSPDRARQPQHF; CDR3nt: TGTGCCAGCAGCCCCGACAGGGCAAGGCAGCCCCAGCATTTT; d_gene: TRBD1; abundance: .; v_gene: TRBV6-1; j_gene: TRBJ1-5
CDR3aa: CASSDAGGFTEAFF; CDR3nt: TGTGCCAGCAGTGATGCAGGGGGATTCACTGAAGCTTTCTTT; d_gene: TRBD1; abundance: .; v_gene: TRBV25-1; j_gene: TRBJ1-1
CDR3aa: CASSLAGLAGGTSYNEQFF; CDR3nt: TGTGCCAGCAGCTTAGCGGGACTAGCGGGGGGAACCTCCTACAATGAGCAGTTCTTC; d_gene: TRBD2; abundance: few; v_gene: TRBV7-2; j_gene: TRBJ2-1
CDR3aa: CASSPLGGSLSEQYF; CDR3nt: TGTGCCAGCAGCCCCCTTGGCGGGAGTCTGTCTGAGCAGTACTTC; d_gene: TRBD2; abundance: .; v_gene: TRBV7-2; j_gene: TRBJ2-7
CDR3aa: CASRTSTGELFF; CDR3nt: TGTGCCAGCAGGACAAGTACCGGGGAGCTGTTTTTT; d_gene: .; abundance: .; v_gene: TRBV6-6; j_gene: TRBJ2-2
CDR3aa: CASGLSGSEETQYF; CDR3nt: TGTGCCAGCGGACTAAGCGGGTCAGAAGAGACCCAGTACTTC; d_gene: .; abundance: few; v_gene: TRBV7-2; j_gene: TRBJ2-5
CDR3aa: CAISEVGLETQYF; CDR3nt: TGTGCCATCAGTGAGGTTGGGCTAGAGACCCAGTACTTC; d_gene: .; abundance: .; v_gene: TRBV10-3; j_gene: TRBJ2-5
CDR3aa: CSVDGGSSYEQYF; CDR3nt: TGCAGCGTTGACGGGGGGAGCTCCTACGAGCAGTACTTC; d_gene: TRBD2; abundance: .; v_gene: TRBV29-1; j_gene: TRBJ2-7
CDR3aa: CSVEDRGTGNEQFF; CDR3nt: TGCAGCGTTGAAGATCGAGGGACAGGAAATGAGCAGTTCTTC; d_gene: TRBD1; abundance: .; v_gene: TRBV29-1; j_gene: TRBJ2-1
CDR3aa: CASSLYQASSGNTIYF; CDR3nt: TGTGCCAGCAGCTTGTATCAGGCCTCCTCTGGAAACACCATATATTTT; d_gene: .; abundance: .; v_gene: TRBV7-8; j_gene: TRBJ1-3
CDR3aa: CASRRDFQETQYF; CDR3nt: TGTGCCAGCAGGAGGGACTTCCAAGAGACCCAGTACTTC; d_gene: .; abundance: once; v_gene: TRBV2; j_gene: TRBJ2-5
CDR3aa: CASSLTGVVDYGYTF; CDR3nt: TGTGCCAGCAGCTTGACAGGGGTGGTAGACTATGGCTACACCTTC; d_gene: TRBD1; abundance: few; v_gene: TRBV11-3; j_gene: TRBJ1-2
CDR3aa: CASIYGTGVSYEQYF; CDR3nt: TGTGCCAGCATCTACGGGACAGGGGTCTCCTACGAGCAGTACTTC; d_gene: TRBD1; abundance: once; v_gene: TRBV7-9; j_gene: TRBJ2-7
CDR3aa: CASSATGTSGDEQFF; CDR3nt: TGTGCCAGCAGCGCTACCGGGACTAGCGGGGATGAGCAGTTCTTC; d_gene: TRBD2; abundance: few; v_gene: TRBV6-4; j_gene: TRBJ2-1
CDR3aa: CASSSLTGGNQPQHF; CDR3nt: TGTGCCAGCAGTTCTTTGACAGGGGGCAATCAGCCCCAGCATTTT; d_gene: TRBD1; abundance: .; v_gene: TRBV6-5; j_gene: TRBJ1-5
CDR3aa: CASSFGQGRAFF; CDR3nt: TGTGCCAGCAGCTTCGGACAGGGTCGAGCTTTCTTT; d_gene: TRBD1; abundance: .; v_gene: TRBV7-9; j_gene: TRBJ1-1
CDR3aa: CASSPLERGRTGELFF; CDR3nt: TGTGCCAGCTCACCTCTTGAGCGGGGGCGCACCGGGGAGCTGTTTTTT; d_gene: TRBD2; abundance: .; v_gene: TRBV18; j_gene: TRBJ2-2
CDR3aa: CASSLERYEQFF; CDR3nt: TGCGCCAGCAGCTTGGAGAGGTATGAGCAGTTCTTC; d_gene: .; abundance: few; v_gene: TRBV5-1; j_gene: TRBJ2-1
CDR3aa: CASSRQGRAYEQYF; CDR3nt: TGTGCCAGCAGCCGACAGGGGCGCGCGTACGAGCAGTACTTC; d_gene: TRBD1; abundance: once; v_gene: TRBV7-2; j_gene: TRBJ2-7
CDR3aa: CASSGFSGGLNNEQFF; CDR3nt: TGCGCCAGCAGTGGCTTTTCAGGGGGTCTGAACAATGAGCAGTTCTTC; d_gene: TRBD1; abundance: .; v_gene: TRBV10-1; j_gene: TRBJ2-1
CDR3aa: CSVAQGRSTDTQYF; CDR3nt: TGCAGCGTTGCCCAGGGGCGCAGCACAGATACGCAGTATTTT; d_gene: .; abundance: .; v_gene: TRBV29-1; j_gene: TRBJ2-3